The clone carrying this TCR beta chain was detected many times. This sample was included in a study of tumor-infiltrating lymphocytes in oesophageal squamous cell carcinoma. TCRdb recomputed calls from the PCR reads with MiXCR, one row per CDR3 protein. This sample yields around 16,000 distinct CDR3 sequences, of which approximately 43% are seen a single time; under 50% belongs to the top ten. The ends were cut back, 2 bases at V and 1 base at J, with 5 bases in the middle. The germline V gene has CDR1 MRHNA and CDR2 SNTAGT. CDR3 length: 13 residues. The receptor was isolated from a female donor with esophageal squamous cell carcinoma. This chain links TRBV6-4 with TRBJ1-1; D is undetermined. Input material: blood. The CDR3 here is CASSDRRNTEAFF. The CDR3 DNA reads as TGTGCCAGCAGTGACCGCCGGAACACTGAAGCTTTCTTT.